This T cell receptor (beta chain) is drawn from a study of OX40 agonist ivuxolimab in advanced cancers. Whole-study findings and limits: Undetermined was the antigen specificity of the expanded peripheral T cells.

The ends were cut back, 3 bases at V and 4 bases at J, with 9 bases in the middle. Per the germline V gene, CDR1 is ENHRY and CDR2 is SYGVKD. The CDR3 consists of 13 residues. This clone came up a few times. Its antigen is unidentified. Only in-frame clones appear in the TCRdb table, and some are missing; sequencing was by immunoSEQ multiplex PCR. The sample comprises some 45,000 clones, about 79% of which are singletons, and around 2.5% rests with the top ten. The sequencing here drew on CD4+ or CD8+ T cells sorted from blood, taken in a trial of the OX40 agonist ivuxolimab. This sequence joins TRBV10-3 and TRBJ1-1; no clear D gene. This sequence originates from an adult with an advanced solid tumor such as melanoma, head and neck, liver or kidney cancer. CDR3 region: CAISDGPGTEAFF. In DNA form, the CDR3 reads TGTGCCATCAGTGACGGGCCGGGCACTGAAGCTTTCTTT.